This T cell receptor beta chain was retrieved from a study of cytomegalovirus exposure and HLA in healthy donors. Overall study results and limits: In an earlier analysis, productive rearrangement rates for most beta V segments clustered near 87% or 30%.

In germline, CDR1 is SGHTA, CDR2 FQGNSA. This CDR3 region has 15 residues. The J segment lost 8 bases and the V segment lost 1 base, leaving 6 bases of the junction unmatched. Turning to this clone: Its specificity is not known.

60 Vbeta and 13 Jbeta primers were used in PCR. Here immunoSEQ multiplex PCR was the method, and the copy in TCRdb shows in-frame clones only, minus some. The table has just over 150,000 clones, around 74% seen once. The TCR originated in a woman aged 30 to 39 in good health and CMV-seronegative. Material for sequencing was PBMCs. The V call is TRBV7-2, the J call TRBJ1-2, with 11 bases fitting TRBD1. CDR3 sequence reads: CASSLDGTGGRGYTF. CDR3 nucleotide sequence: TGTGCCAGCAGCTTAGACGGGACAGGGGGGAGAGGCTACACCTTC.